This record looks at one TCR beta chain sequence and its context. This sample was taken from a study of cytomegalovirus exposure and HLA in healthy donors. This CDR3 contains 15 residues. V was clipped by 6 bases and J by 5 bases, with 19 bases between them. Germline V lookup: CDR1 SGHTA, CDR2 FQGNSA. PCR used 60 Vbeta primers and 13 Jbeta primers. Method: immunoSEQ multiplex PCR; TCRdb's copy keeps in-frame clones and lacks some. There are about 41,000 clones in the sample; roughly 80% occur only once, and 2.5% to 3% lies in the top ten. The source of this sequence is a man in his fifties in good health and CMV-seronegative. Sequenced material: PBMCs. The chain is built from TRBV7-2 and TRBJ2-5, with D perhaps matching TRBD1 (6 bases). The CDR3 nucleotides are TGTGCCAGCAGACGACAACAGGGTCTTGGGGAGACCCAGTACTTC. The encoded protein is CASRRQQGLGETQYF.